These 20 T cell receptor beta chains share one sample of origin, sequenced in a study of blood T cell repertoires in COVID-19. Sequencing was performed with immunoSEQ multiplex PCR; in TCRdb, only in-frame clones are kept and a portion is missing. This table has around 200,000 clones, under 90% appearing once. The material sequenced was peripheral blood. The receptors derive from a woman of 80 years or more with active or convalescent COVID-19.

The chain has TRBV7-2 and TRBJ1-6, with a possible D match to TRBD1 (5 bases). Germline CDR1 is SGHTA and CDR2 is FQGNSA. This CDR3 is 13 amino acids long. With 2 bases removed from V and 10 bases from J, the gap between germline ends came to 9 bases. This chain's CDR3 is CASSLREGSPLHF. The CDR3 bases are TGTGCCAGCAGCTTACGGGAGGGGTCACCCCTCCACTTT.

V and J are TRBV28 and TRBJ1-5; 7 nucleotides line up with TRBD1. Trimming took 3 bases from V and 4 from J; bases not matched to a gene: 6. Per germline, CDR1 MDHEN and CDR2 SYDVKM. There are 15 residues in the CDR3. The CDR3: CASSFPTGSNQPQHF. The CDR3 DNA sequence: TGTGCCAGCAGTTTTCCGACAGGGTCGAATCAGCCCCAGCATTTT. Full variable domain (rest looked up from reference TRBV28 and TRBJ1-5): DVKVTQSSRYLVKRTGEKVFLECVQDMDHENMFWYRQDPGLGLRLIYFSYDVKMKEKGDIPEGYSVSREKKERFSLILESASTNQTSMYLCASSFPTGSNQPQHFGDGTRLSIL.

CDR3 loop: CASSSGLASTDTQYF. Written as DNA, the CDR3 is TGTGCCAGCAGCTCGGGACTAGCGAGCACAGATACGCAGTATTTT. V is TRBV5-4 and J is TRBJ2-3; 10 nucleotides agree with TRBD2. There are 15 residues in the CDR3. The V segment lost 3 bases and the J segment 0 bases; nucleotides outside the gene matches: 1. Germline V gene data show CDR1 as SGHNT and CDR2 as YYREEE (reference sequence).

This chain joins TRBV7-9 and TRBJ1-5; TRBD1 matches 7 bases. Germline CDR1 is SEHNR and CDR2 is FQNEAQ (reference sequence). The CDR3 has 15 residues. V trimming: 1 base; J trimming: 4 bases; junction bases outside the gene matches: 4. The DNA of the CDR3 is TGTGCCAGCAGCTTAGGAGGGGGCGAAAATCAGCCCCAGCATTTT. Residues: CASSLGGGENQPQHF.

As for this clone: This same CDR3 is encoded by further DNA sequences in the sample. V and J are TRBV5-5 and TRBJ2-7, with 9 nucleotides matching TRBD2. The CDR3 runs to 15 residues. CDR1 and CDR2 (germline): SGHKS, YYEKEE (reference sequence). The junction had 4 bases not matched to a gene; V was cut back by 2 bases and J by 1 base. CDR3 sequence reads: CASSFLAGVSYEQYF. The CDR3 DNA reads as TGTGCCAGCAGCTTCTTAGCGGGAGTTTCCTACGAGCAGTACTTC.

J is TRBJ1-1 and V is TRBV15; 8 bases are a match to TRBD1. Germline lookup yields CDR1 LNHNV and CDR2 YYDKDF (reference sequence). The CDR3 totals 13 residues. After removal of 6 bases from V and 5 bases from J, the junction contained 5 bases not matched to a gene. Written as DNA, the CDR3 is TGTGCCACCAGTGGACAGGGAGTGACTGAAGCTTTCTTT. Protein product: CATSGQGVTEAFF.

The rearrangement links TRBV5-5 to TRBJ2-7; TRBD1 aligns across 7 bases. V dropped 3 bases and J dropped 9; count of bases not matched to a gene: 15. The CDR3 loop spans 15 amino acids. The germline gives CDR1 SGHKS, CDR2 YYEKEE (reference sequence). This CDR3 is CASSYTDRILRGQYF. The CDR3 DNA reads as TGTGCCAGCAGCTACACGGACAGGATCCTACGAGGGCAGTACTTC.

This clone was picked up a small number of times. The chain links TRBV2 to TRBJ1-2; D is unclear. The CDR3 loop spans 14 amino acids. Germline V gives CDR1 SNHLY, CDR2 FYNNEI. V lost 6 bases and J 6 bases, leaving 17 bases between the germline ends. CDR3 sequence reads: CASRGYGRRDGYTF. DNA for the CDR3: TGTGCCAGCAGGGGCTACGGTCGGAGGGATGGCTACACCTTC.

The CDR3 DNA reads TGTGCCAGCAGTTCCGACAGGGGGGGGCAAGAGACCCAGTACTTC. This gives the protein CASSSDRGGQETQYF. The chain couples TRBV6-2 or TRBV6-3 to TRBJ2-5; 9 bases agree with TRBD1. Germline loops: CDR1 MNHEY, CDR2 SVGEGT. CDR3 size: 15 residues. V lost 4 bases and J lost 2; bases outside the gene matches: 5.

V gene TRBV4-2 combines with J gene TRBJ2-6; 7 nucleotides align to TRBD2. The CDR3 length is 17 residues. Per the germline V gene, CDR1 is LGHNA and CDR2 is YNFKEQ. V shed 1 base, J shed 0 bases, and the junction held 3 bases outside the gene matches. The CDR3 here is CASSQVSGGSGANVLTF. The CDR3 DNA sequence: TGTGCCAGCAGCCAAGTTTCGGGAGGCTCTGGGGCCAACGTCCTGACTTTC.

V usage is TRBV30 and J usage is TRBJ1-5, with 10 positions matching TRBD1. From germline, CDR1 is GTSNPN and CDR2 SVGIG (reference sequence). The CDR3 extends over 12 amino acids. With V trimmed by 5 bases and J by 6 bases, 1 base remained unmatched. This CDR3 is CAWGDRGQPQHF. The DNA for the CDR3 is TGTGCCTGGGGGGACAGGGGTCAGCCCCAGCATTTT.

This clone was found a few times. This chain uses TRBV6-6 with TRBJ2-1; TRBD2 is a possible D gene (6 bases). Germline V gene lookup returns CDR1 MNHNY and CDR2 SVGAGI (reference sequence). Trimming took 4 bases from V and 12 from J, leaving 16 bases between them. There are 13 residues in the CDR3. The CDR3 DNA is TGTGCCAGCAGTTCGTTTGACGGGACTTCGCAGTTCTTC. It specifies CASSSFDGTSQFF.

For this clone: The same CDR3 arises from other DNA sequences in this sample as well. This CDR3 is CASSQAGGYNEQFF. In DNA, the CDR3 is TGCGCCAGCAGCCAAGCGGGAGGCTACAATGAGCAGTTCTTC. This chain links TRBV4-3 with TRBJ2-1, with 7 positions matching TRBD2. Trimming removed 1 base from V and 3 bases from J; junction bases left unmatched: 0. CDR3 length: 14 residues. Germline V CDR1 and CDR2: LGHNA, YSLEER.

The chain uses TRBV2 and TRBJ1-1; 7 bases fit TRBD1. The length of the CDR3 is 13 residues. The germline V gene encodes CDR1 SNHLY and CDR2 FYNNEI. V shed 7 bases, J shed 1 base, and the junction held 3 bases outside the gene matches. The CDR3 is CASTTGPNTEAFF. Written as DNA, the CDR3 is TGTGCCAGCACGACAGGGCCGAACACTGAAGCTTTCTTT.

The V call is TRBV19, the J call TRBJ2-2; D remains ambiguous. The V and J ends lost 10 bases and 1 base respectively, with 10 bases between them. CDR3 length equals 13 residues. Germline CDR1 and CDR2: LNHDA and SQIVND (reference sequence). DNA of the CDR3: TGTGCCACGAGCCAATTGAACACCGGGGAGCTGTTTTTT. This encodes CATSQLNTGELFF.

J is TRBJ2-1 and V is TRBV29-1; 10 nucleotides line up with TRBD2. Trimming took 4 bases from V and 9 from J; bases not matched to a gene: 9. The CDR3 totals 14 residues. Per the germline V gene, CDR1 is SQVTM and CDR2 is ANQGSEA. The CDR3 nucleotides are TGCAGCGTTGTGAGTCTAGCGGGGGCGGGTGAGCAGTTCTTC. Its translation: CSVVSLAGAGEQFF.

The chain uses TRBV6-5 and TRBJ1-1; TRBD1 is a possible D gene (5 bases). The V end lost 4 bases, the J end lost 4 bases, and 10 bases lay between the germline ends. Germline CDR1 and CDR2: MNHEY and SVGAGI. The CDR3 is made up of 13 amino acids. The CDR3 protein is CASSFPGGTEAFF. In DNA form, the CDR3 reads TGTGCCAGCAGTTTCCCCGGGGGCACTGAAGCTTTCTTT.

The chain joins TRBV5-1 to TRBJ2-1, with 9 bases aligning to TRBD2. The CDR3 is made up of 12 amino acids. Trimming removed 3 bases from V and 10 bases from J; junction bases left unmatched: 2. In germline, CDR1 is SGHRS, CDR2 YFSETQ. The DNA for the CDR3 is TGCGCCAGCAGCTCTACTAGCGGGGAGCAGTTCTTC. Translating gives CASSSTSGEQFF.

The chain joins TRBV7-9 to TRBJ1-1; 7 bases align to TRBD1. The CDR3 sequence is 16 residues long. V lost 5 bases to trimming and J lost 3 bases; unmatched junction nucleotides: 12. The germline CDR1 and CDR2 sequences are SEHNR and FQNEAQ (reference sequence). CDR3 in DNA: TGTGCCAGCAGCCCGACAGGGACGGAGAGGGACACTGAAGCTTTCTTT. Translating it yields CASSPTGTERDTEAFF.

The CDR3 loop is CSVEGQGGAGYTF. The CDR3, as DNA: TGCAGCGTAGAGGGACAGGGGGGGGCTGGCTACACCTTC. This chain connects TRBV29-1 to TRBJ1-2; 11 bases match TRBD1. Unmatched junction bases numbered 7, after V lost 6 bases and J lost 7 bases. The CDR3 extends over 13 amino acids. The germline V gene has CDR1 SQVTM and CDR2 ANQGSEA.